This TCR beta chain was identified in a study of cytomegalovirus exposure and HLA in healthy donors (dated by TCRdb to 2017 to 2019). For the study in its entirety: An earlier analysis of approximately 640 of the donors reported 250 to 300 Gb of sequence data and some 120 million unique TCR beta sequences from about 200 million T cells. The number of donors typed differed by locus, with 629-630 for A, B, C, DRB1 and DQB1, approximately 500 for DQA1, 600 to 610 for DPA1, and some 470 for DPB1. The T cell repertoires of around 730 subjects were profiled by immunosequencing and related to cytomegalovirus serostatus. Genome-wide SNP genotypes for about 60% of the roughly 670 donors were used in a later genetic analysis, which treated that subset as a discovery cohort. The aim of the study was to test whether cataloging public T cell receptors could identify signatures of past pathogen exposure. To predict cytomegalovirus infection status, the study combined high-throughput TCR immunosequencing, statistical association of individual TCRs with disease status, and machine learning. Of the approximately 400 genotyped donors, 65% to 90% were placed in the genetic ancestry cluster associated with self-reported Caucasian donors. Every discovery cohort repertoire had been produced on one sequencing platform. An early release covering approximately 600 HLA-typed donors comprised about 290 gigabases of sequencing data and approximately 80 million unique TCR sequences. Alongside the repertoire data, information on donor age, sex, ethnicity and CMV serostatus was compiled. Rather than drawing on any new phenotypic data, the later analysis identified candidate immune exposures from TCR beta sequences and the way those sequences occurred across donors. Along with the approximately 600-subject first cohort, a separate validation cohort of over a hundred different subjects was used. A later analysis re-analyzed previously published TCR beta repertoires from 660 or so donors and added high-resolution HLA genotyping to study TCR occurrence patterns. Because of strong linkage in the cohort, roughly five DR-DQ haplotypes were treated as single units for association and clustering. An earlier analysis of nearly 600 of the donors applied high-throughput TCR beta sequencing to assess whether each TCR beta V gene segment acted as functional or pseudogenic. Both class I and class II loci were covered by HLA typing, at four-digit resolution. Across about 380 genotyped donors of the cohort, an average of approximately 200,000 unique TCR beta nucleotide sequences per donor were sequenced, and roughly 20% of those sequences were non-productive. Results the study describes overall, beyond this receptor: Presence/absence analyses assumed roughly uniform sequencing depth across donors, an assumption that may not hold. A few of the identified cytomegalovirus-associated TCR beta chains were confirmed in vitro to be specific for cytomegalovirus antigens. A total of fewer than 200 TCR beta chains were listed by the study as associated with cytomegalovirus. A cluster of highly shared sequence variants was judged likely to be a technical artifact of the sequencing pipeline. When HLA alleles, especially DR and DQ, strongly co-occurred, TCR associations were difficult to assign to individual alleles. Immune exposure information for the cohort was limited to CMV serostatus. A later analysis reported that several top co-occurrence clusters appeared linked to parvovirus B19, influenza, CMV and Epstein-Barr virus. An earlier analysis of 587 of the donors showed that most TCR beta V segments appeared in productive rearrangements either about 87% or about 30% of the time, which broadly matched IMGT annotations. Some IMGT-functional V segments, including TRBV6-2 and TRBV6-3, could not be distinguished by the 87-base-pair reads and were therefore excluded. The earlier analysis of a few hundred of the donors excluded 15 to 20 rarely observed V segments, including chromosome 9 orphons, because counts were too low. Because some donors lacked HLA typing at each locus, the association tests relied only on the typed subset. Most CMV-associated TCR beta chains appeared to be HLA-restricted in a later analysis, and the HLA associations seemed to be driven largely by CMV exposure. The classifier was reported to diagnose cytomegalovirus status with high specificity and sensitivity in both the original cohort and the validation cohort. This cohort had only TCR beta chains sequenced, and the lack of alpha or paired-chain data limited which features could be detected. A further reported finding was that TCR beta sequences accurately predicted the HLA-A and HLA-B alleles for most subjects in the first cohort. According to the authors, the approach could potentially be generalized to other disease states and immunological phenotypes. Correlated functional status among segregating V segments might be attributable to linkage disequilibrium, but an unknown experimental factor could not be ruled out. Compared with equally common non-associated chains, HLA-associated TCR beta chains in a later analysis were more clonally expanded and had lower generation probabilities. Most TCR sequences were seen in very few donors, while some public TCRs were found in many individuals. In a later analysis, the rate of TCR association differed among HLA loci, with DRB1 alleles having the most associated TCRs and HLA-C alleles having the fewest. At a false discovery rate of 0.05, a later analysis linked around 17,000 TCR beta sequences to specific HLA alleles. Compared with the roughly 670-donor mean, donors in an Asian-associated ancestry cluster had fewer N-insertions in productive TCRs, according to a later genetic analysis. In a later genetic analysis, a missense DCLRE1C variant was associated with V-gene and J-gene trimming of TCR beta chains, and the association was replicated in an independent cohort.

V sheds 5 bases and J sheds 0 bases, leaving 8 bases between their ends. There are 13 amino acids in the CDR3, from cysteine to phenylalanine inclusive. Only CDR3 DNA remains: 39 bases, in frame from the first base. CDR1 and CDR2, per the germline V gene, are SGHTA and FQGNSA. For this clone: No antigen is known for it. The input lacks base qualities; no much larger clone sits a single base away.

The library relied on the immunoSEQ multiplex PCR assay. The multiplex PCR relied on a mix of 60 forward primers for TCR Vbeta segments and 13 reverse primers for TCR Jbeta segments. The CDR3 region of rearranged TCR beta genes was amplified from genomic DNA by a multiplex PCR assay. The Illumina HiSeq System was used to sequence the amplified TCR beta libraries as 87-base-pair reads. Per the original workflow: A later analysis counted 75 million to 100 million unique TCR beta chains across the 600 to 850 repertoires, and 9.5 million to 11 million of these chains were shared by at least two donors. A nearest-neighbor algorithm error-corrected the raw reads and collapsed the reads into unique sequences, merging closely related sequences to remove PCR and sequencing errors. CDR3 sequences were aligned to IMGT reference sequences to assign V, D and J gene segments. For a sequence to be retained, a match of at least six nucleotides was required to both a V gene segment and a J gene segment. Rearrangements were classified as productive when the CDR3 lacked stop codons and remained in frame with V and J, and all other rearrangements were classified as non-productive. Following IMGT convention, CDR3 was defined as the stretch from the second conserved V-encoded cysteine to the conserved J-encoded phenylalanine. In an earlier analysis of more than 550 of the donors, sequences lacking an unambiguous match to a single V gene segment were excluded. In an earlier analysis of 450 to 700 of the donors, V segments were called functional above 56.7% productive rearrangements and were called segregating when the between-donor standard deviation exceeded 5%. To diagnose cytomegalovirus status from the catalog of TCR beta chain sequences, a statistical classification framework was built. A later analysis assigned V and J genes by comparing TCR nucleotide sequences with IMGT/GENE-DB human TR gene sequences. Using the TCRdist pipeline, a later analysis assigned CDR3 sequences along with most-parsimonious VDJ recombination scenarios. A later analysis defined each TCR beta chain by its CDR3 amino acid sequence plus V-gene family, and excluded reads lacking a unique V-gene family. As a way to deal with suspected cross-contamination and a sequencing artifact, a later analysis dropped hundreds of nucleotide sequences that were highly shared and had low generation probability. In a later analysis, a clonal expansion index for each public chain was calculated from normalized within-repertoire ranks of inferred template counts. In a later analysis, generation probabilities were computed with a VDJ recombination model fitted to out-of-frame rearrangements, and the resulting probabilities were checked against IGoR. A later analysis scored TCR-TCR, TCR-HLA and TCR-CMV co-occurrence with hypergeometric tests, applying a repertoire-size bias correction to TCR pairs. To estimate false discovery rates, a later analysis permuted the HLA or CMV assignments 20 times. A later analysis grouped co-occurring TCRs with DBSCAN, adding TCRdist sequence similarity when clustering within HLA-allele-positive subsets. For co-occurrence clustering, repertoires with fewer than 30,000 or more than 120,000 public chains were excluded, along with roughly 5 repertoires with anomalous nucleotide sharing. Here the immuneACCESS table is served through TCRdb, limited to in-frame sequences with V and J called. Missing clones are a known gap in these copies; in checked studies unresolved V genes cover under half, and the rest lacks a known reason. D and trimming were read from the DNA, whereas the V and J calls and clone size are those reported in that table. Counted in this sample were some 120,000 clones; about 70% of them appeared once. The top ten hold approximately 0.9% of the sample.

The cohort was made up of approximately 670 healthy bone marrow donors. At the time of sampling, every cohort member was nominally healthy, though immune exposures that went unrecorded were likely present. The donor tested CMV seronegative and was one of the 352 seronegative cohort members. Every donor gave a peripheral blood sample, and the peripheral blood mononuclear cells from that sample were used for TCR beta sequencing. The Qiagen DNeasy Blood Extraction Kit was used to extract genomic DNA from the blood cell samples. The clonotype originates from a woman in her twenties or thirties in good health and CMV-seronegative. The sample consisted of PBMCs. The V and J genes are TRBV7-2 and TRBJ2-7; too little of a D gene remains to name it. The sequenced DNA is TGTGCCAGCAGCGTCGACTTCTCCTACGAGCAGTACTTC. Translated, it reads CASSVDFSYEQYF. Extended through the reference TRBV7-2 and TRBJ2-7 proteins, this CDR3 yields the full variable domain: GAGVSQSPSNKVTEKGKDVELRCDPISGHTALYWYRQSLGQGLEFLIYFQGNSAPDKSGLPSDRFSAERTGGSVSTLTIQRTQQEDSAVYLCASSVDFSYEQYFGPGTRLTVT.